Listed here are 2 T cell receptor beta chains from one sample, sequenced in a study of T cells in Graves' hyperthyroidism and ophthalmopathy. Using RNA transcripts as the source, TCR beta CDR3 regions were amplified. First-round RT-PCR with HTBI primers amplified the TCR CDR3 region. TCRdb recomputed calls from the multiplex PCR reads with MiXCR, one row per CDR3 protein. The sample lists a few hundred thousand distinct CDR3 sequences, about an eighth occurring once. The sequenced sample was blood. The receptors originated from a woman between 18 and 29 years old with Graves' hyperthyroidism.

This clonotype came up many times. The rearrangement uses TRBV3-1 and TRBJ2-1, with 7 bases aligning to TRBD2. The germline V gene encodes CDR1 LGHDT and CDR2 YNNKEL (reference sequence). V was pared by 1 base and J by 8 bases, with 11 bases of the junction left unmatched. The CDR3 is made up of 16 amino acids. CDR3 in DNA: TGTGCCAGCAGCCAAGTTCTAGCGGTAGTCGCGGATGAGCAGTTCTTC. Translating it yields CASSQVLAVVADEQFF.

This clonotype occurred many times. This chain uses TRBV14 with TRBJ2-1; D ambiguous. V lost 0 bases and J 3 bases, leaving 9 bases between the germline ends. CDR1 is SGHDN, CDR2 FVKESK, per germline. The CDR3 contains 15 residues. The CDR3 loop is CASSQDWMVYNEQFF. CDR3 coding DNA: TGTGCCAGCAGCCAAGATTGGATGGTCTACAATGAGCAGTTCTTC.